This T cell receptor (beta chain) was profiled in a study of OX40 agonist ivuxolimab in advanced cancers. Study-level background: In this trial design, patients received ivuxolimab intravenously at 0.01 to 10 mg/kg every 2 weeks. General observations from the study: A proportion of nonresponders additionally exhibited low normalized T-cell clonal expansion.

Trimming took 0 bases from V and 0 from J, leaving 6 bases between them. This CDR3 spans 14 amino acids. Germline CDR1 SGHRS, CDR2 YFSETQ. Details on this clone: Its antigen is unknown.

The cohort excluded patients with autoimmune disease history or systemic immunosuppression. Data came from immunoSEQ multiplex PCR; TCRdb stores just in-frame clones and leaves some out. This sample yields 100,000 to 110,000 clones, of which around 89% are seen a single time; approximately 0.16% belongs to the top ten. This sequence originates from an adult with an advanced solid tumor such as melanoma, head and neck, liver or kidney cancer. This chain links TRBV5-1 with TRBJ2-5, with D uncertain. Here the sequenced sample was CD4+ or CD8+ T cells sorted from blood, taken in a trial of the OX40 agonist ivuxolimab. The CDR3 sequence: CASSLVADQETQYF. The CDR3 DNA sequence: TGCGCCAGCAGCTTGGTGGCAGACCAAGAGACCCAGTACTTC. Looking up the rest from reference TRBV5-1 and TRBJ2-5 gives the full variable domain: KAGVTQTPRYLIKTRGQQVTLSCSPISGHRSVSWYQQTPGQGLQFLFEYFSETQRNKGNFPGRFSGRQFSNSRSEMNVSTLELGDSALYLCASSLVADQETQYFGPGTRLLVL.